The rows below give T cell receptor beta chains drawn from one sample of a study of identical twins. TCRdb passed the 5' RACE reads through MiXCR, listing each CDR3 protein once. The sample yields 1.5 million to 2 million distinct CDR3 sequences, 25% to 35% seen once. Source material: cord blood. All receptors derive from a newborn girl in good health. CDR3s include the opening cysteine and the closing phenylalanine or tryptophan. The D gene is left open where the match is weak. Clone size is stated in some rows and not others, as once, few, many or a class when expanded.

j_gene: TRBJ1-5; v_gene: TRBV24-1; len: 12; d_gene: NA; abundance: NA; CDR3aa: CATSYRDQPQHF; CDR3nt: TGTGCCACCAGTTACAGGGACCAGCCCCAGCATTTT
j_gene: TRBJ1-5; v_gene: TRBV24-1; len: 15; d_gene: TRBD1; abundance: few; CDR3aa: CATSDLGGTDQPQHF; CDR3nt: TGTGCCACCAGTGATTTGGGCGGGACAGATCAGCCCCAGCATTTT
j_gene: TRBJ2-1; v_gene: TRBV7-2; len: 12; d_gene: NA; abundance: few; CDR3aa: CASSSPPGKQFF; CDR3nt: TGTGCCAGCAGCTCACCCCCGGGTAAGCAGTTCTTC
j_gene: TRBJ1-1; v_gene: TRBV20-1; len: 13; d_gene: TRBD1; abundance: NA; CDR3aa: CGRTGLMNTEAFF; CDR3nt: TGCGGGAGGACAGGTCTCATGAACACTGAAGCTTTCTTT
j_gene: TRBJ2-5; v_gene: TRBV29-1; len: 12; d_gene: NA; abundance: many; CDR3aa: CSVRPGSETQYF; CDR3nt: TGCAGCGTTAGACCTGGCTCCGAGACCCAGTACTTC
j_gene: TRBJ2-1; v_gene: TRBV9; len: 16; d_gene: NA; abundance: many; CDR3aa: CASSVSGGPQYNEQFF; CDR3nt: TGTGCCAGCAGCGTATCCGGGGGGCCCCAGTACAATGAGCAGTTCTTC
j_gene: TRBJ2-3; v_gene: TRBV6-2/TRBV6-3; len: 14; d_gene: NA; abundance: few; CDR3aa: CASTDYPDTDTQYF; CDR3nt: TGTGCCAGCACCGACTACCCCGACACAGATACGCAGTATTTT
j_gene: TRBJ2-3; v_gene: TRBV12-3/TRBV12-4; len: 20; d_gene: TRBD2; abundance: NA; CDR3aa: CASSLRRSLAGGPSTDTQYF; CDR3nt: TGTGCCAGCAGTTTGCGGCGCTCTCTAGCGGGGGGGCCCAGCACAGATACGCAGTATTTT
j_gene: TRBJ1-1; v_gene: TRBV5-1; len: 14; d_gene: NA; abundance: NA; CDR3aa: CASSLVTGGLEAFF; CDR3nt: TGCGCCAGCAGCTTAGTGACAGGAGGGCTAGAAGCTTTCTTT
j_gene: TRBJ2-1; v_gene: TRBV7-2; len: 14; d_gene: NA; abundance: many; CDR3aa: CASSLRGGKNEQFF; CDR3nt: TGTGCCAGCAGCTTAAGGGGTGGCAAGAATGAGCAGTTCTTC
j_gene: TRBJ1-5; v_gene: TRBV12-3/TRBV12-4; len: 14; d_gene: NA; abundance: NA; CDR3aa: CASSFGLGNQPQHF; CDR3nt: TGTGCCAGCAGTTTTGGTTTGGGCAATCAGCCCCAGCATTTT
j_gene: TRBJ1-1; v_gene: TRBV25-1; len: 15; d_gene: NA; abundance: few; CDR3aa: CASSGPGFMNTEAFF; CDR3nt: TGTGCCAGCAGTGGACCGGGGTTCATGAACACTGAAGCTTTCTTT
j_gene: TRBJ2-7; v_gene: TRBV10-3; len: 14; d_gene: TRBD1; abundance: many; CDR3aa: CAISLDRGPYEQYF; CDR3nt: TGTGCCATCAGTTTGGACAGGGGGCCCTACGAGCAGTACTTC
j_gene: TRBJ2-7; v_gene: TRBV5-1; len: 16; d_gene: NA; abundance: NA; CDR3aa: CVSSGETGRPVYEQYF; CDR3nt: TGCGTCAGCAGCGGAGAGACAGGTCGTCCTGTCTACGAGCAGTACTTC
j_gene: TRBJ1-2; v_gene: TRBV4-1; len: 17; d_gene: NA; abundance: few; CDR3aa: CASSQVETGLSNYGYTF; CDR3nt: TGCGCCAGCAGCCAAGTGGAAACAGGTCTCTCTAACTATGGCTACACCTTC
j_gene: TRBJ2-7; v_gene: TRBV7-2; len: 15; d_gene: NA; abundance: NA; CDR3aa: CASSLMGGVYNEQYF; CDR3nt: TGTGCCAGCAGCTTAATGGGTGGGGTCTACAATGAGCAGTACTTC
j_gene: TRBJ2-7; v_gene: TRBV6-5; len: 11; d_gene: NA; abundance: NA; CDR3aa: CASNDDYEQYF; CDR3nt: TGTGCCAGCAATGACGACTACGAGCAGTACTTC
j_gene: TRBJ1-4; v_gene: TRBV5-1; len: 15; d_gene: NA; abundance: NA; CDR3aa: CASSLEAGKGEKLFF; CDR3nt: TGCGCCAGCAGCTTGGAGGCAGGGAAGGGAGAAAAACTGTTTTTT
j_gene: TRBJ2-7; v_gene: TRBV6-9; len: 13; d_gene: TRBD2; abundance: NA; CDR3aa: CARLGTSSYEQYF; CDR3nt: TGTGCCAGATTAGGGACTAGTTCCTACGAGCAGTACTTC
j_gene: TRBJ2-1; v_gene: TRBV7-2; len: 14; d_gene: TRBD2; abundance: NA; CDR3aa: CASSLAGLAGVQFF; CDR3nt: TGTGCCAGCAGCTTAGCAGGACTAGCGGGAGTGCAGTTCTTC
j_gene: TRBJ2-5; v_gene: TRBV20-1; len: 10; d_gene: TRBD2; abundance: few; CDR3aa: CRAGEETQYF; CDR3nt: TGCCGGGCGGGGGAAGAGACCCAGTACTTC
j_gene: TRBJ2-1; v_gene: TRBV12-3/TRBV12-4; len: 16; d_gene: TRBD2; abundance: few; CDR3aa: CASSPRGLAGENEQFF; CDR3nt: TGTGCCAGCAGTCCAAGGGGACTAGCGGGAGAGAATGAGCAGTTCTTC
j_gene: TRBJ1-2; v_gene: TRBV6-6; len: 16; d_gene: NA; abundance: NA; CDR3aa: CASTILGQSHVYGYTF; CDR3nt: TGTGCCAGCACCATACTAGGGCAGTCGCACGTCTATGGCTACACCTTC
j_gene: TRBJ2-5; v_gene: TRBV5-1; len: 18; d_gene: TRBD2; abundance: NA; CDR3aa: CASSLAPLAGVTQETQYF; CDR3nt: TGCGCCAGCAGCTTGGCCCCACTAGCGGGGGTAACGCAAGAGACCCAGTACTTC
j_gene: TRBJ2-1; v_gene: TRBV12-3/TRBV12-4; len: 16; d_gene: TRBD2; abundance: NA; CDR3aa: CASSALAGGLYNEQFF; CDR3nt: TGTGCCAGCAGCGCACTAGCGGGGGGCCTCTACAATGAGCAGTTCTTC
j_gene: TRBJ1-5; v_gene: TRBV7-8; len: 12; d_gene: NA; abundance: few; CDR3aa: CASSFQDQPQHF; CDR3nt: TGTGCCAGCAGCTTTCAAGATCAGCCCCAGCATTTT
j_gene: TRBJ2-1; v_gene: TRBV21-1; len: 16; d_gene: NA; abundance: few; CDR3aa: CASSKAGTKRYNEQFF; CDR3nt: TGTGCCAGCAGCAAAGCGGGGACAAAGCGCTACAATGAGCAGTTCTTC
j_gene: TRBJ1-2; v_gene: TRBV12-3/TRBV12-4; len: 12; d_gene: NA; abundance: many; CDR3aa: CASTWDLYGYTF; CDR3nt: TGTGCCAGCACGTGGGACCTCTATGGCTACACCTTC
j_gene: TRBJ1-5; v_gene: TRBV20-1; len: 13; d_gene: NA; abundance: many; CDR3aa: CSASTDSNQPQHF; CDR3nt: TGCAGTGCTAGCACGGACAGCAATCAGCCCCAGCATTTT
j_gene: TRBJ2-3; v_gene: TRBV19; len: 12; d_gene: NA; abundance: NA; CDR3aa: CATDGGTDTQYF; CDR3nt: TGTGCCACCGACGGGGGCACAGATACGCAGTATTTT
j_gene: TRBJ2-1; v_gene: TRBV7-2; len: 16; d_gene: NA; abundance: few; CDR3aa: CASSLEWQYIDNEQFF; CDR3nt: TGTGCCAGCAGCTTAGAGTGGCAGTATATCGACAATGAGCAGTTCTTC
j_gene: TRBJ1-5; v_gene: TRBV20-1; len: 13; d_gene: NA; abundance: NA; CDR3aa: CSAGDRPYQPQHF; CDR3nt: TGCAGTGCCGGCGACAGACCCTATCAGCCCCAGCATTTT
j_gene: TRBJ2-5; v_gene: TRBV5-1; len: 17; d_gene: TRBD2; abundance: few; CDR3aa: CASSLSGGLAVQETQYF; CDR3nt: TGCGCCAGCAGCTTATCAGGAGGACTAGCGGTTCAAGAGACCCAGTACTTC
j_gene: TRBJ2-1; v_gene: TRBV3-1; len: 15; d_gene: NA; abundance: few; CDR3aa: CASSQGGTGVGEQFF; CDR3nt: TGTGCCAGCAGCCAAGGAGGAACGGGAGTCGGTGAGCAGTTCTTC
j_gene: TRBJ1-4; v_gene: TRBV7-9; len: 15; d_gene: TRBD1; abundance: few; CDR3aa: CASSPLTGRSEKLFF; CDR3nt: TGTGCCAGCAGCCCGTTGACAGGGAGAAGTGAAAAACTGTTTTTT
j_gene: TRBJ2-1; v_gene: TRBV4-1; len: 16; d_gene: NA; abundance: few; CDR3aa: CASSQDMRGGYNEQFF; CDR3nt: TGCGCCAGCAGCCAAGATATGAGGGGGGGCTACAATGAGCAGTTCTTC
j_gene: TRBJ2-3; v_gene: TRBV21-1; len: 13; d_gene: NA; abundance: NA; CDR3aa: CASSNEGSDTQYF; CDR3nt: TGTGCCAGCAGCAATGAGGGCTCAGATACGCAGTATTTT
j_gene: TRBJ2-5; v_gene: TRBV6-5; len: 13; d_gene: NA; abundance: few; CDR3aa: CASSRGAKETQYF; CDR3nt: TGTGCCAGCAGTAGGGGGGCCAAAGAGACCCAGTACTTC
j_gene: TRBJ2-4; v_gene: TRBV18; len: 14; d_gene: NA; abundance: NA; CDR3aa: CASSELKNKNIQYF; CDR3nt: TGTGCCAGCTCAGAACTCAAGAACAAAAACATTCAGTACTTC
j_gene: TRBJ2-1; v_gene: TRBV6-1; len: 18; d_gene: TRBD2; abundance: NA; CDR3aa: CASSMPGTSGSGHNEQFF; CDR3nt: TGTGCCAGCAGTATGCCTGGGACTAGCGGGAGTGGGCACAATGAGCAGTTCTTC
j_gene: TRBJ2-3; v_gene: TRBV20-1; len: 18; d_gene: TRBD2; abundance: NA; CDR3aa: CSASRLAGGFWGTDTQYF; CDR3nt: TGCAGTGCTTCCAGACTAGCGGGGGGTTTCTGGGGCACAGATACGCAGTATTTT
j_gene: TRBJ2-3; v_gene: TRBV20-1; len: 14; d_gene: NA; abundance: many; CDR3aa: CSARGRTLTDTQYF; CDR3nt: TGCAGTGCTAGAGGTCGGACTCTTACAGATACGCAGTATTTT
j_gene: TRBJ2-7; v_gene: TRBV28; len: 14; d_gene: NA; abundance: NA; CDR3aa: CASSLNRDWDEQYF; CDR3nt: TGTGCCAGCAGTTTGAACAGGGACTGGGACGAGCAGTACTTC
j_gene: TRBJ2-1; v_gene: TRBV5-1; len: 16; d_gene: TRBD2; abundance: NA; CDR3aa: CASSKGLAGGINEQFF; CDR3nt: TGCGCCAGCAGCAAGGGACTAGCGGGGGGTATCAATGAGCAGTTCTTC
j_gene: TRBJ2-3; v_gene: TRBV19; len: 17; d_gene: TRBD1; abundance: once; CDR3aa: CASSIGTGTGVGDTQYF; CDR3nt: TGTGCCAGTAGTATAGGAACCGGGACAGGGGTTGGAGATACGCAGTATTTT
j_gene: TRBJ1-1; v_gene: TRBV28; len: 16; d_gene: TRBD1; abundance: once; CDR3aa: CASSLRRGPVNTEAFF; CDR3nt: TGTGCCAGCAGTTTAAGAAGGGGGCCGGTGAACACTGAAGCTTTCTTT
j_gene: TRBJ2-3; v_gene: TRBV12-3/TRBV12-4; len: 17; d_gene: NA; abundance: NA; CDR3aa: CACSGLRGGASTDTQYF; CDR3nt: TGTGCCTGCAGTGGGTTACGGGGCGGCGCTAGCACAGATACGCAGTATTTT
j_gene: TRBJ2-7; v_gene: TRBV11-2; len: 12; d_gene: NA; abundance: few; CDR3aa: CATKQGGREQYF; CDR3nt: TGTGCCACCAAGCAAGGGGGGCGCGAGCAGTACTTC
j_gene: TRBJ2-5; v_gene: TRBV7-2; len: 14; d_gene: NA; abundance: few; CDR3aa: CASSLGSHKETQYF; CDR3nt: TGTGCCAGCAGCTTAGGAAGCCACAAAGAGACCCAGTACTTC
j_gene: TRBJ1-2; v_gene: TRBV9; len: 14; d_gene: TRBD1; abundance: NA; CDR3aa: CASGRTQGGYGYTF; CDR3nt: TGTGCCAGCGGCCGGACCCAGGGGGGCTATGGCTACACCTTC
j_gene: TRBJ2-7; v_gene: TRBV20-1; len: 16; d_gene: TRBD2; abundance: NA; CDR3aa: CSARDGLAGALYEQYF; CDR3nt: TGCAGTGCTAGAGACGGACTAGCGGGGGCCCTTTACGAGCAGTACTTC
j_gene: TRBJ2-7; v_gene: TRBV3-1; len: 15; d_gene: NA; abundance: few; CDR3aa: CASSQERSSRYEQYF; CDR3nt: TGTGCCAGCAGCCAAGAGCGAAGTAGCCGCTACGAGCAGTACTTC
j_gene: TRBJ2-1; v_gene: TRBV7-2; len: 20; d_gene: TRBD2; abundance: few; CDR3aa: CASSASVHGTSGRDHNEQFF; CDR3nt: TGTGCCAGCAGCGCTTCGGTTCACGGGACTAGCGGGAGGGACCACAATGAGCAGTTCTTC
j_gene: TRBJ1-2; v_gene: TRBV20-1; len: 13; d_gene: NA; abundance: NA; CDR3aa: CSAASRGGYGYTF; CDR3nt: TGCAGTGCTGCCAGCAGGGGTGGCTATGGCTACACCTTC
j_gene: TRBJ2-5; v_gene: TRBV3-1; len: 17; d_gene: NA; abundance: few; CDR3aa: CASSQDRWAEPLETQYF; CDR3nt: TGTGCCAGCAGCCAAGATAGGTGGGCAGAACCACTAGAGACCCAGTACTTC
j_gene: TRBJ2-5; v_gene: TRBV3-1; len: 17; d_gene: NA; abundance: few; CDR3aa: CASSQAFDRTSQETQYF; CDR3nt: TGTGCCAGCAGCCAAGCCTTCGACAGGACGTCCCAAGAGACCCAGTACTTC
j_gene: TRBJ1-6; v_gene: TRBV12-3/TRBV12-4; len: 14; d_gene: NA; abundance: NA; CDR3aa: CASRSQGYNSPLHF; CDR3nt: TGTGCTTCGCGGAGCCAAGGGTATAATTCACCCCTCCACTTT
j_gene: TRBJ1-4; v_gene: TRBV20-1; len: 14; d_gene: NA; abundance: NA; CDR3aa: CSAPTSRVREKLFF; CDR3nt: TGCAGTGCCCCGACATCTAGGGTTCGGGAAAAACTGTTTTTT
j_gene: TRBJ2-3; v_gene: TRBV3-1; len: 17; d_gene: TRBD2; abundance: NA; CDR3aa: CASSQALGLAGGDTQYF; CDR3nt: TGTGCCAGCAGCCAAGCCTTGGGACTAGCGGGGGGAGATACGCAGTATTTT
j_gene: TRBJ2-5; v_gene: TRBV7-9; len: 14; d_gene: TRBD2; abundance: NA; CDR3aa: CASSIGTSKNEQYF; CDR3nt: TGTGCCAGCAGCATTGGGACTAGCAAGAATGAGCAGTACTTC